This T cell receptor (beta chain) was observed in a study of neurological immune-mediated disorders. The cDNA was synthesized by 5'RACE incorporating 10-nucleotide random UMIs. One entry per CDR3 protein, called by TCRdb with MiXCR from the 5' RACE reads. The sample yields 25,000 to 30,000 distinct CDR3 sequences, more than 6.5% seen once. Maryland, USA blood bank volunteers served as healthy controls. This clonotype has ten or more counts. This CDR3 has 16 amino acids. The germline CDR1 and CDR2 sequences are DFQATT and SNEGSKA (reference sequence). The germline V and J ends were trimmed by 3 bases and 3 bases, with 18 bases remaining between them.

The specimen was PBMCs. The gene calls are TRBV20-1 and TRBJ2-1, with D perhaps matching TRBD2 (5 bases). The clonotype was recovered from a woman in her forties or fifties in good health. DNA for the CDR3: TGCAGTGCTAGGGTTTACCAGGCGGGCGGCTACAATGAGCAGTTCTTC. It codes for CSARVYQAGGYNEQFF.